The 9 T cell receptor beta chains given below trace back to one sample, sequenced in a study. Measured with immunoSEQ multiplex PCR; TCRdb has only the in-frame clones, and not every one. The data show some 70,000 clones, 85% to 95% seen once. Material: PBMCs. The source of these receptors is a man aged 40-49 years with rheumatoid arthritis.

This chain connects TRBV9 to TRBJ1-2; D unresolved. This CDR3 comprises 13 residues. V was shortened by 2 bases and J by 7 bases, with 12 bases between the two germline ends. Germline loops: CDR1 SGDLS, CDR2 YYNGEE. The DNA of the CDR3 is TGTGCCAGCAGCGTGGCCCAAGTAGGTGGCTACACCTTC. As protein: CASSVAQVGGYTF.

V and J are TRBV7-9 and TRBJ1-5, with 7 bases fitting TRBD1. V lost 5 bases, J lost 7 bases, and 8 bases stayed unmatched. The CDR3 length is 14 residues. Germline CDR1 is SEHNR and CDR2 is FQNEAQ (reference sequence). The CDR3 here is CASSHTGDGQPQHF. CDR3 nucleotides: TGTGCCAGCAGCCATACAGGGGATGGGCAGCCCCAGCATTTT.

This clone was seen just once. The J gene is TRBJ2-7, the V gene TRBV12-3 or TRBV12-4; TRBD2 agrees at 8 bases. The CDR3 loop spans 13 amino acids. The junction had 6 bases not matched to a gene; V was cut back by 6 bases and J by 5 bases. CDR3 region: CASSPRTSHEQYF. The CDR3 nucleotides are TGTGCCAGCAGCCCCCGGACTAGCCACGAGCAGTACTTC.

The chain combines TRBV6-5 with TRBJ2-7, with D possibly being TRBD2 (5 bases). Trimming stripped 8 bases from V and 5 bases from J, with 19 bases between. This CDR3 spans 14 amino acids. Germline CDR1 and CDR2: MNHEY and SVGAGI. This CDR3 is CASRNGVKRDEQYF. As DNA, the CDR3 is TGTGCCAGCCGCAATGGGGTCAAGAGGGACGAGCAGTACTTC.

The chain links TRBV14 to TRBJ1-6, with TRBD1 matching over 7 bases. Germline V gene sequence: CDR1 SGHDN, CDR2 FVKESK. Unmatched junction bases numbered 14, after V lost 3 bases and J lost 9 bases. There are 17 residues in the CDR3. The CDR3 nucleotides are TGTGCCAGCAGCCACCCCCCGACAGGGATATGGGCTTCACCCCTCCACTTT. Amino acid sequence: CASSHPPTGIWASPLHF. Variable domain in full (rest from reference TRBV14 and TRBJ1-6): EAGVTQFPSHSVIEKGQTVTLRCDPISGHDNLYWYRRVMGKEIKFLLHFVKESKQDESGMPNNRFLAERTGGTYSTLKVQPAELEDSGVYFCASSHPPTGIWASPLHFGNGTRLTVT.

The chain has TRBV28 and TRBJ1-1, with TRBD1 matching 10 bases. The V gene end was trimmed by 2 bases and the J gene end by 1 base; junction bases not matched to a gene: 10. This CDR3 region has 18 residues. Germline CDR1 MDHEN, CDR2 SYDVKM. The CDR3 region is CASSLHGTGALGNTEAFF. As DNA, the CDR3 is TGTGCCAGCAGTTTACACGGGACAGGGGCCCTTGGGAACACTGAAGCTTTCTTT.

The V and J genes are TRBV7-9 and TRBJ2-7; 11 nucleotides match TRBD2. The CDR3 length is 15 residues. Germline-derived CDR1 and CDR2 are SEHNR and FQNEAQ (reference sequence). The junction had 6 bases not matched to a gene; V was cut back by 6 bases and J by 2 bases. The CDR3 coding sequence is TGTGCCAGCAGACTAACTAGCGGGGGTACCTACGAGCAGTACTTC. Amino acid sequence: CASRLTSGGTYEQYF.

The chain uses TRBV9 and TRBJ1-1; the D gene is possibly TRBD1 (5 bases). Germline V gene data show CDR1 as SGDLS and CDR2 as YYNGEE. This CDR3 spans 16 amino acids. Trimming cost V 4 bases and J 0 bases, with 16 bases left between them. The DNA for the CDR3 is TGTGCCAGCAGCTCGTTGGGGGAAAGGTTGAACACTGAAGCTTTCTTT. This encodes CASSSLGERLNTEAFF. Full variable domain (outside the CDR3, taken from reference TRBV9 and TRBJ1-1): DSGVTQTPKHLITATGQRVTLRCSPRSGDLSVYWYQQSLDQGLQFLIQYYNGEERAKGNILERFSAQQFPDLHSELNLSSLELGDSALYFCASSSLGERLNTEAFFGQGTRLTVV.

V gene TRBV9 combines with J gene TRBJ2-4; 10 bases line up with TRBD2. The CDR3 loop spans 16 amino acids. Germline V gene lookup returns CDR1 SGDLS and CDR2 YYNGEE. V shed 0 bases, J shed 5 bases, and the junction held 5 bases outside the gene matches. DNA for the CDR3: TGTGCCAGCAGCGTAGTTCGAGCGGGGGGGCAAAACATTCAGTACTTC. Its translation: CASSVVRAGGQNIQYF.